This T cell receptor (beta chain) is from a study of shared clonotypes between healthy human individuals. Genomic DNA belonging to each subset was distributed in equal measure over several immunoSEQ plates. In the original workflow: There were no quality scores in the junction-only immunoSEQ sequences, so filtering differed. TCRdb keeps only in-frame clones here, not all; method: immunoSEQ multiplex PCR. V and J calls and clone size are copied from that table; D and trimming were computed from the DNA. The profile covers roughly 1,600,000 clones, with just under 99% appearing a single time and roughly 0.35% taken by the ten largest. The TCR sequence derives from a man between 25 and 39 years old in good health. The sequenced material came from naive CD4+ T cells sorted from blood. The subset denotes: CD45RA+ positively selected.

The CDR3 DNA reads TGTGCCAGCAGCCAACTACTAGCGGGAGAATTTAATGAGCAGTTCTTC. Translation gives CASSQLLAGEFNEQFF. The rearrangement joins TRBV7-9 to TRBJ2-1; 11 bases match TRBD2. V lost 5 bases, J lost 7 bases, and 10 bases stayed unmatched. Germline CDR1 is SEHNR and CDR2 is FQNEAQ (reference sequence). CDR3 length: 16 amino acids.